This T cell receptor (beta chain) was retrieved from a study of blood T cells in healthy people across ages. Findings and caveats of the study: What prevented conclusive comparison of naive and antigen-experienced cells was that PBMCs were unsorted. TCR beta diversity per million T cells fell roughly linearly with age.

Trimming stripped 0 bases from V and 3 bases from J, with 7 bases between. Germline V gene lookup returns CDR1 MNHEY and CDR2 SVGAGI. The CDR3 consists of 14 residues. Each individual donor underwent a draw of approximately 9.6 milliliters of peripheral blood. As concerns this clonotype: Its antigen is undetermined.

The authors ran a second PCR of 7 to 11 cycles using a sample-barcoded 5' primer and a J-beta primer mix. TCRdb ran MiXCR on the 5' RACE reads and lists one entry per CDR3 protein. The sample consists of roughly 1,800,000 distinct CDR3 sequences, 49% of them appearing once. The chain is built from TRBV6-5 and TRBJ2-3; D is undetermined. The TCR originated in a woman aged 35 to 49 in good health. The material sequenced was blood. Here the CDR3 reads CASSYSPTTDTQYF. DNA for the CDR3: TGTGCCAGCAGTTACTCCCCAACTACAGATACGCAGTATTTT.